Below are 30 T cell receptor beta chains sequenced from a single sample in a study of beta chain features in type 1 diabetes. No cognate antigen is known for these TCRs. Expressed TCRB transcripts were sequenced because the isolated RNA had all been reverse transcribed beforehand. Only in-frame clones appear in the TCRdb table, and some are missing; sequencing was by immunoSEQ multiplex PCR. The sample has about 53,000 clones, under 75% seen once. Study results and caveats: The study found moderately but significantly shorter TCRB CDR3s in all four CD4+ subsets of Type 1 diabetes patients.

The specimen sequenced was stem cell memory CD4+ T cells from blood. The receptors here all came from a young woman with type 1 diabetes.

This clone was observed a few times. The chain couples TRBV5-1 to TRBJ2-5, with D maybe TRBD2 (5 bases). The germline CDR1 and CDR2 sequences are SGHRS and YFSETQ. The germline V and J ends were trimmed by 0 bases and 1 base, with 13 bases remaining between them. This CDR3 spans 16 amino acids. This CDR3 is CASSLEAGRSQETQYF. CDR3 nucleotides: TGCGCCAGCAGCTTGGAGGCGGGTCGTTCCCAAGAGACCCAGTACTTC. The full variable domain, completed using reference TRBV5-1 and TRBJ2-5, is KAGVTQTPRYLIKTRGQQVTLSCSPISGHRSVSWYQQTPGQGLQFLFEYFSETQRNKGNFPGRFSGRQFSNSRSEMNVSTLELGDSALYLCASSLEAGRSQETQYFGPGTRLLVL.

This chain connects TRBV7-8 to TRBJ2-5, with 7 bases matching TRBD1. V lost 3 bases to trimming and J lost 1 base; unmatched junction nucleotides: 11. CDR1 and CDR2 from the germline V gene are SGHVS and FQNEAQ. The length of the CDR3 is 17 residues. The chain's CDR3 is CASSLDRGQDFQETQYF. The CDR3 DNA reads TGTGCCAGCAGCTTGGACCGAGGACAGGATTTCCAAGAGACCCAGTACTTC.

Only one count was recorded for this clone. This chain links TRBV27 with TRBJ2-7; D is undetermined. Trimming took off 2 bases at V and 12 bases at J, with 17 bases between the two ends. Germline-derived CDR1 and CDR2 are MNHEY and SMNVEV (reference sequence). The length of the CDR3 is 13 residues. The CDR3 DNA sequence: TGTGCCAGCAGTTTAAGCTGGGCAGGAAGTCCGTACTTC. It specifies CASSLSWAGSPYF.

The rearrangement links TRBV28 to TRBJ1-3; D uncertain. This CDR3 spans 16 amino acids. V dropped 2 bases and J dropped 2 bases, with 13 bases sitting between them. Looked up from germline, CDR1 is MDHEN and CDR2 is SYDVKM. The CDR3 DNA follows: TGTGCCAGCAGTTTACACAGCCAGCCAACTGGAAACACCATATATTTT. It translates to CASSLHSQPTGNTIYF.

The chain employs TRBV15 and TRBJ2-3; D is unclear. V dropped 1 base and J dropped 5 bases, with 7 bases sitting between them. The germline CDR1 and CDR2 sequences are LNHNV and YYDKDF (reference sequence). The CDR3 is 13 residues long. The CDR3 sequence is CATSRVWRDTQYF. CDR3 nucleotides: TGTGCCACCAGCAGAGTTTGGAGAGATACGCAGTATTTT.

The chain joins TRBV19 to TRBJ1-2; 7 nucleotides agree with TRBD1. V shed 2 bases, J shed 7 bases, and the junction held 7 bases outside the gene matches. From germline, CDR1 is LNHDA and CDR2 SQIVND (reference sequence). The CDR3 is 14 amino acids. CDR3 in DNA: TGTGCCAGTAGTATACAAGGGGGCGTGGGTGGCTACACCTTC. It translates to CASSIQGGVGGYTF.

This chain links TRBV9 with TRBJ1-5, with 7 nucleotides matching TRBD1. Germline V gene data show CDR1 as SGDLS and CDR2 as YYNGEE. V lost 3 bases and J lost 3; bases outside the gene matches: 6. This CDR3 region has 15 residues. The CDR3 loop reads CASSAAGTDNQPQHF. For the CDR3, the DNA is TGTGCCAGCAGCGCCGCCGGGACAGACAATCAGCCCCAGCATTTT.

J is TRBJ2-1 and V is TRBV2, with 11 bases fitting TRBD2. V trimming: 6 bases; J trimming: 3 bases; junction bases outside the gene matches: 4. The CDR3 sequence is 15 residues long. Germline V CDR1 and CDR2: SNHLY, FYNNEI. Written as DNA, the CDR3 is TGTGCCAGCAGGAGGGGACTAGCGGACTACAATGAGCAGTTCTTC. This encodes CASRRGLADYNEQFF. Full variable domain (rest looked up from reference TRBV2 and TRBJ2-1): EPEVTQTPSHQVTQMGQEVILRCVPISNHLYFYWYRQILGQKVEFLVSFYNNEISEKSEIFDDQFSVERPDGSNFTLKIRSTKLEDSAMYFCASRRGLADYNEQFFGPGTRLTVL.

The chain uses TRBV7-3 and TRBJ2-2, with 8 bases lining up with TRBD2. CDR3 size: 14 residues. Per the germline V gene, CDR1 is SGHTA and CDR2 is FQGTGA. The V gene end was trimmed by 5 bases and the J gene end by 5 bases; junction bases not matched to a gene: 4. The CDR3 is CASSPGTSTGELFF. In nucleotides, the CDR3 is TGTGCCAGCAGCCCGGGGACTAGTACCGGGGAGCTGTTTTTT.

This clone was observed a handful of times. The J gene is TRBJ2-3, the V gene TRBV4-1; 11 bases line up with TRBD2. CDR1 is MGHRA and CDR2 is YSYEKL in the germline V gene. Germline trimming cut 1 base from V and 0 bases from J; bases unmatched to any gene: 3. This CDR3 has 17 amino acids. CDR3 sequence (DNA): TGCGCCAGCAGCCAAGTACTAGCGGGGGCTAGCACAGATACGCAGTATTTT. Its translation is CASSQVLAGASTDTQYF.

The genes are TRBV27 and TRBJ2-1, with 7 bases lining up with TRBD2. The V gene end was trimmed by 6 bases and the J gene end by 9 bases; junction bases not matched to a gene: 14. The length of the CDR3 is 15 residues. In germline, CDR1 is MNHEY, CDR2 SMNVEV (reference sequence). CDR3 nucleotides: TGTGCCAGCAGCCTGAGACTAGCATCGTTCGGTGAGCAGTTCTTC. It is translated as CASSLRLASFGEQFF.

This clone was observed a few times. The gene calls are TRBV29-1 and TRBJ2-7; 9 bases map to TRBD1. The germline gives CDR1 SQVTM, CDR2 ANQGSEA. After removal of 3 bases from V and 5 bases from J, the junction contained 5 bases not matched to a gene. CDR3 size: 13 residues. The CDR3, as DNA: TGCAGCGTTGACGGGACAGGGAGCCACGAGCAGTACTTC. It specifies CSVDGTGSHEQYF.

The chain employs TRBV10-3 and TRBJ1-1; no definite D call. CDR1 ENHRY and CDR2 SYGVKD come from the germline V gene. V lost 2 bases and J 4 bases, leaving 11 bases between the germline ends. This CDR3 is 14 amino acids long. DNA of the CDR3: TGTGCCATCAGTGAGGGCAGCGACCTCACTGAAGCTTTCTTT. It is translated as CAISEGSDLTEAFF.

This clone was observed a handful of times. The V and J genes are TRBV29-1 and TRBJ1-1; D gene ambiguous. Trimming left V 6 bases short and J 5 bases short, with 13 bases between. The CDR3 contains 12 residues. Per germline, CDR1 SQVTM and CDR2 ANQGSEA. CDR3 nucleotide sequence: TGCAGCGTCTCCAGGTGGAAGACTGAAGCTTTCTTT. The encoded protein is CSVSRWKTEAFF.

V is TRBV6-1 and J is TRBJ2-7, with TRBD2 matching 10 bases. CDR3 length: 15 amino acids. CDR1 and CDR2 from the germline V gene are MNHNS and SASEGT. Trimming cost V 1 base and J 5 bases; bases outside gene matches: 5. The CDR3 coding sequence is TGTGCCAGCAGTGAAGGGAGCGGGAGGGCAGACGAGCAGTACTTC. Translating gives CASSEGSGRADEQYF.

The chain links TRBV29-1 to TRBJ1-5, with D possibly TRBD1 on 5 matching bases. Per germline, CDR1 SQVTM and CDR2 ANQGSEA. Trimming left V 4 bases short and J 0 bases short, with 13 bases between. The CDR3 is made up of 15 amino acids. The CDR3 coding sequence is TGCAGCGTTGTTCCAGGGTGGGGTAGCAATCAGCCCCAGCATTTT. It encodes CSVVPGWGSNQPQHF.

This clone was picked up a small number of times. The rearrangement uses TRBV7-2 and TRBJ2-7; 9 nucleotides align to TRBD2. V trimming: 3 bases; J trimming: 0 bases; junction bases outside the gene matches: 6. This CDR3 has 16 amino acids. Germline CDR1 SGHTA, CDR2 FQGNSA. For the CDR3, the DNA is TGTGCCAGCAGCTTTTCTAGCGGGACCTCCTCCTACGAGCAGTACTTC. Amino acid sequence: CASSFSSGTSSYEQYF.

This chain links TRBV7-3 with TRBJ2-1, with D possibly matching TRBD2 (6 bases). The CDR3 is 13 residues long. The ends were cut back, 7 bases at V and 8 bases at J, with 15 bases in the middle. Germline V gene sequence: CDR1 SGHTA, CDR2 FQGTGA. CDR3 nucleotides: TGTGCCAGCAAGCAGACTAGTGCCGATGAGCAGTTCTTC. This sequence encodes CASKQTSADEQFF.

This chain connects TRBV23-1 to TRBJ1-5; D unresolved. TRBV23-1 is marked as an open reading frame, function uncertain. The CDR3 extends over 15 amino acids. Trimming removed 11 bases from V and 2 bases from J, with 19 bases in between. This CDR3 is CARWEGIERNQPQHF. DNA of the CDR3: TGCGCCCGGTGGGAGGGTATCGAACGCAATCAGCCCCAGCATTTT.

This clone was counted a few times. The rearrangement uses TRBV5-4 and TRBJ2-2, with 7 positions matching TRBD1. Germline-derived CDR1 and CDR2 are SGHNT and YYREEE (reference sequence). Trimming took 1 base from V and 5 from J; bases not matched to a gene: 5. The CDR3 spans 15 residues. In DNA, the CDR3 is TGTGCCAGCAGCTTGAGGGGGCGAGCGACCGGGGAGCTGTTTTTT. Translation: CASSLRGRATGELFF. Full variable domain (remainder filled in from reference TRBV5-4 and TRBJ2-2): ETGVTQSPTHLIKTRGQQVTLRCSSQSGHNTVSWYQQALGQGPQFIFQYYREEENGRGNFPPRFSGLQFPNYSSELNVNALELDDSALYLCASSLRGRATGELFFGEGSRLTVL.

The chain recombines TRBV9 with TRBJ1-1, with D possibly being TRBD1 (5 bases). The CDR3 spans 15 residues. Trimming stripped 3 bases from V and 0 bases from J, with 12 bases between. Germline V gives CDR1 SGDLS, CDR2 YYNGEE. CDR3 residues: CASSAGISMNTEAFF. CDR3 sequence (DNA): TGTGCCAGCAGCGCAGGGATTTCGATGAACACTGAAGCTTTCTTT.

The count of this clone is one. The V gene is TRBV5-1, the J gene TRBJ1-1; weak D call: TRBD1 (5 bases). Between the trimmed V and J ends, which lost 0 bases and 4 bases, there was a span of 7 bases. This CDR3 has 13 residues. In germline, CDR1 is SGHRS, CDR2 YFSETQ. CDR3 region: CASSLGQSTEAFF. The CDR3 nucleotides read TGCGCCAGCAGCTTGGGACAGTCCACTGAAGCTTTCTTT.

The V and J genes are TRBV28 and TRBJ2-6; no firm D call. This CDR3 contains 14 residues. Trimming removed 6 bases at V and 2 bases at J, with 8 bases between. Looked up from germline, CDR1 is MDHEN and CDR2 is SYDVKM. For the CDR3, the DNA is TGTGCCAGCAGCTCGGAGCCTGGGGCCAACGTCCTGACTTTC. Encoded protein: CASSSEPGANVLTF.

This chain joins TRBV7-9 and TRBJ2-3, with D unresolved. The germline CDR1 and CDR2 sequences are SEHNR and FQNEAQ (reference sequence). The CDR3 is 13 residues long. V lost 3 bases and J lost 0, with 4 bases in between. The CDR3 is CASSLGSTDTQYF. The DNA for the CDR3 is TGTGCCAGCAGCTTGGGCAGCACAGATACGCAGTATTTT.

CDR3 region: CASSFFSGDVWVYSQETQYF. The CDR3 DNA sequence: TGTGCCAGCAGCTTCTTTAGCGGTGACGTCTGGGTCTACTCTCAAGAGACCCAGTACTTC. The genes are TRBV5-5 and TRBJ2-5, with a tentative D call TRBD2 (6 bases). Germline-derived CDR1 and CDR2 are SGHKS and YYEKEE (reference sequence). Between the trimmed V and J ends, which lost 2 bases and 2 bases, there was a span of 28 bases. The CDR3 has 20 residues.

The V call is TRBV29-1, the J call TRBJ2-5; D gene uncertain. Germline V CDR1 and CDR2: SQVTM, ANQGSEA. The CDR3 extends over 12 amino acids. Trimming stripped 4 bases from V and 2 bases from J, with 8 bases between. CDR3 DNA sequence: TGCAGCGTTGGTATACTACAAGAGACCCAGTACTTC. Residues: CSVGILQETQYF.

The V and J genes are TRBV7-8 and TRBJ2-7; no reliable D call. Germline assignment: CDR1 SGHVS and CDR2 FQNEAQ. V was clipped by 1 base and J by 4 bases, with 14 bases between them. There are 15 residues in the CDR3. As DNA, the CDR3 is TGTGCCAGCAGCTTAGTTGGTCTAGGCGGTTACGAGCAGTACTTC. It specifies CASSLVGLGGYEQYF.

Only a few counts were recorded for this clone. V usage is TRBV7-2 and J usage is TRBJ1-1; unclear D gene. The length of the CDR3 is 13 residues. Trimming removed 1 base from V and 1 base from J, with 4 bases in between. Germline assignment: CDR1 SGHTA and CDR2 FQGNSA. The CDR3 here is CASSLGQNTEAFF. CDR3 bases: TGTGCCAGCAGCTTAGGACAGAACACTGAAGCTTTCTTT.

The chain employs TRBV18 and TRBJ1-2, with no clear D. The ends were cut back, 2 bases at V and 7 bases at J, with 11 bases in the middle. Per the germline V gene, CDR1 is KGHSH and CDR2 is LQKENI. The CDR3 extends over 13 amino acids. CDR3 nucleotide sequence: TGTGCCAGCTCACCAGATACTCTCGGTGGCTACACCTTC. Protein: CASSPDTLGGYTF.

The rearrangement uses TRBV29-1 and TRBJ1-2; 8 bases are a match to TRBD1. Germline V gene lookup returns CDR1 SQVTM and CDR2 ANQGSEA. The CDR3 is made up of 12 amino acids. V was clipped by 8 bases and J by 3 bases; unmatched bases: 5. CDR3 sequence reads: CSTSGQDYGYTF. CDR3 nucleotide sequence: TGCAGCACCTCGGGACAGGACTATGGCTACACCTTC.